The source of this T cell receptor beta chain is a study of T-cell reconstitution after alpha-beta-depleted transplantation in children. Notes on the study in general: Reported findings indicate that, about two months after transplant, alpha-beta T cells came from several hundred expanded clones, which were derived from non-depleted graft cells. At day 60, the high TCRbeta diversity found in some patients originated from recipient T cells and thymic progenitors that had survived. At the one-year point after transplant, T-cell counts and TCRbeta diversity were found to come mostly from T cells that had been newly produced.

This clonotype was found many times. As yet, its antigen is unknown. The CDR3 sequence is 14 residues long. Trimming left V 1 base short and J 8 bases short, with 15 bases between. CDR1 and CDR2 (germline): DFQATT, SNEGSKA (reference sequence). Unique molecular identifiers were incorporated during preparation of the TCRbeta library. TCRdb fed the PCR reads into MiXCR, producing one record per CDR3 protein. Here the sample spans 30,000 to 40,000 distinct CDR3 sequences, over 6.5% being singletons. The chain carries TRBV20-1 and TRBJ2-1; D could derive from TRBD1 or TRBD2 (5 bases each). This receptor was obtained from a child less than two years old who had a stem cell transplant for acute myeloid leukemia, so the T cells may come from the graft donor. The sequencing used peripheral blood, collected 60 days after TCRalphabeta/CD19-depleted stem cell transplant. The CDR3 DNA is TGCAGTGCTAGAGTGGGGGTCCGGGTAGATGAGCAGTTCTTC. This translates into CSARVGVRVDEQFF.